These 25 T cell receptor beta chains share one sample of origin, sequenced in a study of T cell responses to AZD1222 COVID-19 vaccine. The assay was immunoSEQ multiplex PCR, and TCRdb's table has in-frame clones only and misses some. This sample yields about 75,000 clones, of which around nine tenths are seen a single time; roughly 18% belongs to the top ten. The source material was peripheral blood, sampled 28 days after the second AZD1222 dose. The source of these receptors is an adult who received the AZD1222 COVID-19 vaccine.

The chain recombines TRBV7-3 with TRBJ2-2, with D unclear. CDR1 SGHTA and CDR2 FQGTGA come from the germline V gene. The CDR3 spans 14 residues. Trimming left V 2 bases short and J 4 bases short, with 8 bases between. This CDR3 is CASSLGEITGELFF. CDR3 coding DNA: TGTGCCAGCAGCTTAGGCGAGATCACCGGGGAGCTGTTTTTT. Based on the CDR3 plus reference TRBV7-3 and TRBJ2-2, the full variable domain is GAGVSQTPSNKVTEKGKYVELRCDPISGHTALYWYRQSLGQGPEFLIYFQGTGAADDSGLPNDRFFAVRPEGSVSTLKIQRTERGDSAVYLCASSLGEITGELFFGEGSRLTVL.

The chain employs TRBV3-1 (or the pseudogene TRBV3-2) and TRBJ1-5; D perhaps matches TRBD1 (6 bases). The V gene's germline CDR1 is LGHDT and CDR2 YNNKEL (reference sequence). The CDR3 loop spans 15 amino acids. The V gene lost 0 bases and the J gene lost 7 bases, with 13 bases spanning the gap. CDR3 sequence reads: CASSQDRGLGQPQHF. CDR3 DNA: TGTGCCAGCAGCCAAGATCGGGGGCTCGGACAGCCCCAGCATTTT.

The chain combines TRBV29-1 with TRBJ2-1, with D tentatively TRBD1 (6 bases). Germline lookup yields CDR1 SQVTM and CDR2 ANQGSEA. The length of the CDR3 is 16 residues. V was cut by 3 bases and J by 0 bases, with 15 bases left in between. DNA for the CDR3: TGCAGCGTTGAGTCGGGACACCTGAGCTCCTACAATGAGCAGTTCTTC. Its protein product is CSVESGHLSSYNEQFF.

V usage is TRBV10-3 and J usage is TRBJ1-5, with 7 positions matching TRBD1. The CDR3 totals 14 residues. Germline lookup yields CDR1 ENHRY and CDR2 SYGVKD. Trimming removed 2 bases from V and 7 bases from J; junction bases left unmatched: 5. The CDR3 DNA sequence: TGTGCCATCAGTGAGAGAACAGGGGAACAGCCCCAGCATTTT. Translation gives CAISERTGEQPQHF.

The table lists this clone with a count of one. The V call is TRBV2, the J call TRBJ2-1, with TRBD2 matching over 9 bases. Unmatched junction bases numbered 5, after V lost 5 bases and J lost 0 bases. The CDR3 contains 16 residues. The V gene's germline CDR1 is SNHLY and CDR2 FYNNEI. In DNA form, the CDR3 reads TGTGCCAGCAGTAGGGTGCGGGGGGGCTCCTACAATGAGCAGTTCTTC. It encodes CASSRVRGGSYNEQFF.

The V gene is TRBV27, the J gene TRBJ1-5; D possibly corresponds to TRBD1 (6 bases). V lost 6 bases and J lost 5, with 14 bases in between. This CDR3 has 14 amino acids. The germline V gene has CDR1 MNHEY and CDR2 SMNVEV (reference sequence). CDR3 bases: TGTGCCAGCAGCCGGGGAGGGGGGTATCAGCCCCAGCATTTT. This translates into CASSRGGGYQPQHF.

The rearrangement joins TRBV5-4 to TRBJ1-2; 10 bases are shared with TRBD1. Germline trimming cut 4 bases from V and 8 bases from J; bases unmatched to any gene: 11. This CDR3 comprises 15 residues. Germline V gene lookup returns CDR1 SGHNT and CDR2 YYREEE (reference sequence). The CDR3 spells CASSLGQGGVWGYTF. The CDR3 DNA follows: TGTGCCAGCAGCCTTGGACAGGGGGGTGTCTGGGGCTACACCTTC.

This sequence joins TRBV11-2 and TRBJ1-2; D unresolved. Germline V lookup: CDR1 SGHAT, CDR2 FQNNGV. This CDR3 contains 13 residues. V dropped 3 bases and J dropped 8 bases, with 13 bases sitting between them. CDR3 bases: TGTGCCAGCAGCTTGATCGGGTCAGGAGGCTACACCTTC. Protein sequence: CASSLIGSGGYTF. Full variable domain (remainder filled in from reference TRBV11-2 and TRBJ1-2): EAGVAQSPRYKIIEKRQSVAFWCNPISGHATLYWYQQILGQGPKLLIQFQNNGVVDDSQLPKDRFSAERLKGVDSTLKIQPAKLEDSAVYLCASSLIGSGGYTFGSGTRLTVV.

The chain combines TRBV5-6 with TRBJ1-1; 8 bases align to TRBD1. J gave up 7 bases and V 2 bases, and 4 bases lay outside the gene matches. The germline V gene has CDR1 SGHDT and CDR2 YYEEEE. The CDR3 is made up of 13 amino acids. The CDR3 is CASSFQQGGEAFF. CDR3 bases: TGTGCCAGCAGCTTTCAACAGGGGGGTGAAGCTTTCTTT.

The chain couples TRBV7-6 to TRBJ2-7, with D tentatively TRBD1 (5 bases). The CDR3 runs to 12 residues. Trimming removed 5 bases at V and 3 bases at J, with 8 bases between. The germline V gene encodes CDR1 SGHVS and CDR2 FNYEAQ. The CDR3 nucleotides read TGTGCCAGCAGCAACACAGGCTACGAGCAGTACTTC. This codes for CASSNTGYEQYF.

CDR3 in amino acids: CASSIGGPREPQHF. CDR3 nucleotide sequence: TGTGCCAGTAGTATAGGTGGGCCACGGGAGCCCCAGCATTTT. The rearrangement uses TRBV19 and TRBJ1-5; the D is unclear. V was shortened by 1 base and J by 8 bases, with 12 bases between the two germline ends. In germline, CDR1 is LNHDA, CDR2 SQIVND (reference sequence). This CDR3 comprises 14 residues.

The rearrangement uses TRBV6-5 and TRBJ1-4; the D gene is possibly TRBD1 (6 bases). This CDR3 is built from 15 residues. V dropped 0 bases and J dropped 2 bases, with 7 bases sitting between them. Germline V gives CDR1 MNHEY, CDR2 SVGAGI. The CDR3 sequence: CASSYSQGTNEKLFF. CDR3 in DNA: TGTGCCAGCAGTTACTCACAGGGTACTAATGAAAAACTGTTTTTT.

The chain has TRBV3-1 (or the pseudogene TRBV3-2) and TRBJ2-1, with TRBD2 matching 7 bases. The V gene end was trimmed by 0 bases and the J gene end by 13 bases; junction bases not matched to a gene: 12. CDR3 length equals 15 residues. CDR1 and CDR2 (germline): LGHDT, YNNKEL (reference sequence). This chain's CDR3 is CASSQDPQWGGVQFF. In nucleotides, the CDR3 is TGTGCCAGCAGCCAAGACCCCCAATGGGGGGGGGTCCAGTTCTTC.

The V gene is TRBV7-2, the J gene TRBJ1-2; 7 bases match TRBD1. Per germline, CDR1 SGHTA and CDR2 FQGNSA. The CDR3 is 13 amino acids. V shed 3 bases and J 4 bases; nucleotides not matched to a gene: 2. Here the CDR3 DNA reads TGTGCCAGCAGCTTGGAGGGGGCCTATGGCTACACCTTC. Its protein is CASSLEGAYGYTF.

The J gene is TRBJ2-5, the V gene TRBV10-2; 8 positions agree with TRBD1. The CDR3 totals 17 residues. Trimming took 2 bases from V and 1 from J; bases not matched to a gene: 9. Germline CDR1 is WSHSY and CDR2 is SAAADI. The CDR3 reads CASSETLGQGTQETQYF. For the CDR3, the DNA is TGCGCCAGCAGTGAGACGCTCGGACAGGGTACCCAAGAGACCCAGTACTTC.

As concerns this clone: One end of the junction varies from germline; a read error may be responsible. The chain links TRBV20-1 to TRBJ1-2, with D uncertain. CDR1 DFQATT and CDR2 SNEGSKA come from the germline V gene (reference sequence). The CDR3 covers 11 residues. The CDR3 here is CSATESSGPQF. The CDR3 nucleotides are TGCAGTGCCACAGAATCCTCAGGTCCTCAATTC.

CDR3 sequence reads: CASSLWGQGGEAFF. The CDR3 DNA is TGTGCCAGCTCACTCTGGGGGCAGGGCGGTGAAGCTTTCTTT. The rearrangement links TRBV18 to TRBJ1-1; maybe TRBD1 (6 bases). Germline lookup yields CDR1 KGHSH and CDR2 LQKENI. The V end was cut by 4 bases, the J end by 7 bases, with 16 bases between. This CDR3 is 14 amino acids long.

V usage is TRBV10-3 and J usage is TRBJ1-6; 7 bases are a match to TRBD1. Germline CDR1 and CDR2: ENHRY and SYGVKD. This CDR3 spans 15 amino acids. Losses at the gene ends were 4 bases for V and 8 bases for J; bases not matched to a gene: 8. The CDR3 spells CAISVRGDSYSPLHF. The CDR3 DNA sequence: TGTGCCATCAGTGTACGGGGGGACAGTTATTCACCCCTCCACTTT.

This chain's CDR3 is CASSTFRDRGGEQYF. In DNA, the CDR3 is TGTGCCAGTAGTACGTTCCGGGACAGGGGAGGTGAGCAGTACTTC. The rearrangement links TRBV19 to TRBJ2-7; 10 bases agree with TRBD1. The germline V gene has CDR1 LNHDA and CDR2 SQIVND (reference sequence). CDR3 length equals 15 residues. V dropped 4 bases and J dropped 7; count of bases not matched to a gene: 10. Combining the CDR3 with reference TRBV19 and TRBJ2-7 gives the whole variable domain DGGITQSPKYLFRKEGQNVTLSCEQNLNHDAMYWYRQDPGQGLRLIYYSQIVNDFQKGDIAEGYSVSREKKESFPLTVTSAQKNPTAFYLCASSTFRDRGGEQYFGPGTRLTVT.

The chain is built from TRBV11-2 and TRBJ1-1, with TRBD1 identical over 7 bases. Germline CDR1 reads SGHAT; CDR2 reads FQNNGV. The junction had 8 bases not matched to a gene; V was cut back by 5 bases and J by 8 bases. CDR3 length: 13 amino acids. The CDR3, as DNA: TGTGCCAGCAGCAACTTCATGGGACAGGAAGCTTTCTTT. The encoded protein is CASSNFMGQEAFF.

The chain combines TRBV19 with TRBJ2-7; D possibly matches TRBD1 or TRBD2 (5 bases each). This CDR3 is built from 16 residues. The V gene's germline CDR1 is LNHDA and CDR2 SQIVND (reference sequence). Between the trimmed V and J ends, which lost 5 bases and 2 bases, there was a span of 19 bases. CDR3 residues: CASSALPGSSTYEQYF. The CDR3 DNA is TGTGCCAGTAGTGCGCTTCCAGGGAGTTCAACCTACGAGCAGTACTTC.

This clone has only one observation. V is TRBV3-1 (or the pseudogene TRBV3-2) and J is TRBJ1-3; D ambiguous. Between the trimmed V and J ends, which lost 4 bases and 4 bases, there was a span of 14 bases. Germline CDR1 reads LGHDT; CDR2 reads YNNKEL (reference sequence). The CDR3 loop spans 15 amino acids. The CDR3 nucleotides read TGTGCCAGCAGCCCGCCTAGGTCGTACGGAAACACCATATATTTT. Its protein product is CASSPPRSYGNTIYF.

This clone was seen more than once but under ten times. The chain carries TRBV19 and TRBJ1-5; D perhaps matches TRBD1 (5 bases). CDR1 LNHDA and CDR2 SQIVND come from the germline V gene (reference sequence). The CDR3 has 16 amino acids. Trimming removed 9 bases from V and 0 bases from J, with 18 bases in between. The CDR3 DNA reads TGTGCCAGCGGCCCGGACATCCATAATAGCAATCAGCCCCAGCATTTT. Translated, it gives CASGPDIHNSNQPQHF.

CDR3 DNA sequence: TGTGCCAGCAGTACGACAGGGACGGTCTACACCTTC. Translation gives CASSTTGTVYTF. V gene TRBV6-5 combines with J gene TRBJ1-2, with TRBD1 matching 7 bases. The CDR3 covers 12 residues. From germline, CDR1 is MNHEY and CDR2 SVGAGI. After removal of 5 bases from V and 10 bases from J, the junction contained 7 bases not matched to a gene.

The chain links TRBV19 to TRBJ1-2; D is unresolved. CDR1 is LNHDA and CDR2 is SQIVND in the germline V gene (reference sequence). V dropped 6 bases and J dropped 0 bases, with 5 bases sitting between them. This CDR3 comprises 12 residues. The chain's CDR3 is CASSIANYGYTF. CDR3 nucleotides: TGTGCCAGTAGCATCGCTAACTATGGCTACACCTTC.